These T cell receptor beta chains were read from a single sample in a study of blood T cell repertoires in COVID-19. The assay was immunoSEQ multiplex PCR, and TCRdb's table has in-frame clones only and misses some. The sample consists of about 440,000 clones, 90% of them appearing once. Sequenced input: PBMCs or T cells enriched from blood (not recorded which). The source is a man aged 18 to 29 who had recovered from COVID-19. Both conserved end residues are part of each CDR3. The D gene is left open where the match is weak. Size tells how often a clone was seen (once, few, many) or the class of an expanded clone, and some rows leave it out.

J,size,D,V,CDR3,DNA
TRBJ1-6,.,.,TRBV7-2,CASSLTTAGAPLHF,TGTGCCAGCAGCTTAACTACGGCGGGAGCACCCCTCCACTTT
TRBJ2-1,.,.,TRBV10-1,CASSASPYNEQFF,TGCGCCAGCAGTGCCAGTCCCTACAATGAGCAGTTCTTC
TRBJ2-1,.,TRBD2,TRBV2,CASSQRGTYNEQFF,TGTGCCAGCAGTCAGCGGGGAACCTACAATGAGCAGTTCTTC
TRBJ1-4,.,.,TRBV7-8,CASSFGTPATNEKLFF,TGTGCCAGCAGCTTCGGGACACCAGCAACTAATGAAAAACTGTTTTTT
TRBJ2-1,.,.,TRBV7-8,CASSLAFWGGSWNEPNEQFF,TGTGCCAGCAGCTTAGCTTTCTGGGGGGGCTCGTGGAATGAGCCCAATGAGCAGTTCTTC
TRBJ2-2,.,TRBD2,TRBV5-1,CASSLALAGGPGELFF,TGCGCCAGCAGCTTGGCGCTAGCGGGAGGCCCCGGGGAGCTGTTTTTT
TRBJ1-6,.,.,TRBV10-2,CASRGGNSPLHF,TGCGCCAGCAGAGGAGGGAATTCACCCCTCCACTTT
TRBJ1-6,once,.,TRBV6-5,CASSRVGGRNSPLHF,TGTGCCAGCAGCCGAGTTGGAGGGAGAAATTCACCCCTCCACTTT
TRBJ1-2,.,.,TRBV7-2,CASSFPGTGSYGYTF,TGTGCCAGCAGCTTCCCGGGGACCGGGAGCTATGGCTACACCTTC
TRBJ1-1,once,TRBD1,TRBV7-8,CASSYRDRGSVTEAFF,TGTGCCAGCAGCTACCGGGACAGGGGGTCGGTCACTGAAGCTTTCTTT
TRBJ2-7,.,.,TRBV10-2,CASSDPLYSSYEQYF,TGCGCCAGCAGTGATCCCCTTTATAGCTCCTACGAGCAGTACTTC
TRBJ1-5,.,.,TRBV6-5,CAGGRGLGQPQHF,TGTGCCGGAGGGAGAGGGCTCGGGCAGCCCCAGCATTTT
TRBJ1-2,.,.,TRBV25-1,CASSEAGRDGYTF,TGTGCCAGCAGTGAGGCAGGGAGGGATGGCTACACCTTC
TRBJ1-6,.,.,TRBV7-9,CASSLALPGYSPLHF,TGTGCCAGCAGCTTAGCGCTTCCAGGGTACTCACCCCTCCACTTT
TRBJ2-5,.,.,TRBV4-1,CASSQDYDGTRVQETQYF,TGCGCCAGCAGCCAAGATTACGACGGGACACGGGTTCAAGAGACCCAGTACTTC
TRBJ1-4,.,.,TRBV5-4,CASSSDSATNEKLFF,TGTGCCAGCAGCTCGGACAGCGCAACTAATGAAAAACTGTTTTTT
TRBJ1-2,.,.,TRBV5-1,CASSTSGDYGYTF,TGCGCCAGCAGTACCTCGGGAGACTATGGCTACACCTTC
TRBJ1-6,.,.,TRBV3-1/TRBV3-2,CASRYEGQNSPLHF,TGTGCCAGCAGATACGAGGGTCAAAATTCACCCCTCCACTTT
TRBJ1-5,.,.,TRBV9,CASSSTGNQPQHF,TGTGCCAGCAGCTCGACGGGGAATCAGCCCCAGCATTTT
TRBJ1-2,.,.,TRBV9,CASSVTPDTGYGYTF,TGTGCCAGCAGCGTGACACCGGACACCGGATATGGCTACACCTTC
TRBJ2-5,.,TRBD2,TRBV13,CASSLGTSTYKGETQYF,TGTGCCAGCAGCTTAGGGACTAGCACTTACAAGGGGGAGACCCAGTACTTC
TRBJ1-3,.,.,TRBV12-5,CASGWGVGNTIYF,TGTGCTAGTGGCTGGGGGGTTGGAAACACCATATATTTT
TRBJ2-1,.,TRBD2,TRBV2,CASSESSGGAGEQFF,TGTGCCAGCAGTGAATCCAGCGGGGGGGCCGGTGAGCAGTTCTTC
TRBJ2-1,.,TRBD2,TRBV28,CASSSPRTGGYNEQFF,TGTGCCAGCAGTTCTCCCCGGACGGGGGGCTACAATGAGCAGTTCTTC
TRBJ2-1,once,.,TRBV5-1,CASSFGALVPSYNEQFF,TGCGCCAGCAGCTTTGGGGCCCTAGTGCCTTCCTACAATGAGCAGTTCTTC
TRBJ1-2,.,.,TRBV5-4,CASRYWGRSDGYTF,TGTGCCAGCAGGTATTGGGGGAGGAGTGATGGCTACACCTTC
TRBJ2-3,few,.,TRBV5-6,CASSPFLDGQEDTQYF,TGTGCCAGCAGCCCCTTCTTGGACGGACAAGAGGATACGCAGTATTTT
TRBJ2-1,.,.,TRBV5-1,CASSYSPSSNEQFF,TGCGCCAGCAGCTACTCCCCTAGCAGCAATGAGCAGTTCTTC
TRBJ1-6,.,.,TRBV3-1/TRBV3-2,CASSQVGWRAANSPLHF,TGTGCCAGCAGCCAAGTCGGATGGAGGGCCGCTAATTCACCCCTCCACTTT
TRBJ1-2,.,.,TRBV6-5,CASSPGVGRGYTF,TGTGCCAGCAGTCCGGGGGTTGGTCGGGGCTACACCTTC
TRBJ1-5,.,.,TRBV28,CASSLRNWGGMNSNQPQHF,TGTGCCAGCAGCTTACGCAACTGGGGAGGTATGAATAGCAATCAGCCCCAGCATTTT
TRBJ2-3,.,.,TRBV25-1,CASSSGTYTDTQYF,TGTGCCAGCAGTTCCGGGACTTACACAGATACGCAGTATTTT
TRBJ2-5,.,.,TRBV9,CASSVETGGETQYF,TGTGCCAGCAGCGTAGAGACAGGCGGCGAGACCCAGTACTTC
TRBJ1-2,few,.,TRBV5-1,CASSDGGSISYGYTF,TGCGCCAGCAGCGACGGAGGGTCCATTTCCTATGGCTACACCTTC
TRBJ2-5,.,.,TRBV9,CASSVNSAKYF,TGTGCCAGCAGCGTAAACAGTGCGAAGTACTTC
TRBJ1-5,.,.,TRBV19,CASSIWPFSHSNQPQHF,TGTGCCAGTAGTATCTGGCCGTTCTCACATAGCAATCAGCCCCAGCATTTT
TRBJ2-7,.,TRBD2,TRBV5-1,CASSLGLAEAYEQYF,TGCGCCAGCAGCTTGGGGCTAGCGGAGGCCTACGAGCAGTACTTC
TRBJ1-2,.,TRBD1,TRBV10-2,CATGRTGGSYGYTF,TGCGCCACTGGGAGGACAGGGGGGTCCTATGGCTACACCTTC
TRBJ2-2,.,TRBD2,TRBV3-1/TRBV3-2,CASSLLAGVNTGELFF,TGTGCCAGCAGCCTCCTAGCGGGGGTGAACACCGGGGAGCTGTTTTTT
TRBJ1-4,.,.,TRBV4-1,CASNGERTEKLFF,TGCGCCAGCAATGGGGAGAGGACTGAAAAACTGTTTTTT
TRBJ2-3,.,.,TRBV7-3,CASSLLASRTDTQYF,TGTGCCAGCAGCTTATTGGCTAGCCGCACAGATACGCAGTATTTT
TRBJ2-1,.,TRBD2,TRBV25-1,CASSESGGFDEQFF,TGTGCCAGCAGTGAAAGCGGGGGTTTTGATGAGCAGTTCTTC
TRBJ1-4,.,.,TRBV27,CASSLSGEGEKLFF,TGTGCCAGCAGTTTGTCAGGGGAGGGTGAAAAACTGTTTTTT
TRBJ1-2,once,.,TRBV28,CASSQGFGYTF,TGTGCCAGCAGTCAGGGGTTTGGCTACACCTTC
TRBJ2-1,few,TRBD2,TRBV7-2,CASSLALLAEKYNEQFF,TGTGCCAGCAGCTTAGCATTACTAGCGGAAAAGTACAATGAGCAGTTCTTC
TRBJ1-6,.,.,TRBV3-1/TRBV3-2,CASSQDRSRGNSPLHF,TGTGCCAGCAGCCAAGACCGTTCCCGGGGGAATTCACCCCTCCACTTT
TRBJ1-2,.,.,TRBV2,CASFSQGFGYTF,TGTGCCAGCTTTTCTCAGGGGTTTGGCTACACCTTC
TRBJ1-1,.,.,TRBV27,CASRQTQVNTEAFF,TGTGCCAGCAGGCAGACACAGGTTAACACTGAAGCTTTCTTT
TRBJ1-1,.,.,TRBV12-5,CASDPDGLMNTEAFF,TGTGCTAGTGACCCGGACGGACTTATGAACACTGAAGCTTTCTTT
TRBJ2-3,.,TRBD2,TRBV29-1,CSVGVAGNTDTQYF,TGCAGCGTTGGAGTAGCGGGAAACACAGATACGCAGTATTTT
TRBJ1-6,few,.,TRBV6-5,CASSYTDTNNSPLHF,TGTGCCAGCAGTTACACGGACACGAATAATTCACCCCTCCACTTT
TRBJ2-1,once,.,TRBV12-3/TRBV12-4,CASSLSGRDEQFF,TGTGCCAGCAGTTTAAGCGGGCGGGACGAGCAGTTCTTC
TRBJ1-4,.,.,TRBV7-9,CASSGSSGGNEKLFF,TGTGCCAGCAGCGGAAGTTCCGGGGGGAATGAAAAACTGTTTTTT
TRBJ2-1,.,TRBD1,TRBV27,CASSLTGGREQFF,TGTGCCAGCAGTTTGACAGGGGGCAGGGAGCAGTTCTTC
TRBJ2-1,.,TRBD2,TRBV10-1,CASSKGLAGSGEQFF,TGCGCCAGCAGTAAAGGACTAGCGGGTTCGGGAGAGCAGTTCTTC
TRBJ1-2,.,.,TRBV6-9,CASPSYTF,TGTGCCAGCCCATCATACACCTTC
TRBJ2-2,once,.,TRBV18,CASSPQGDTGELFF,TGTGCCAGCTCACCTCAAGGGGACACCGGGGAGCTGTTTTTT
TRBJ1-2,.,.,TRBV7-9,CASSPMQGKYGYTF,TGTGCCAGCAGCCCCATGCAGGGCAAGTATGGCTACACCTTC
TRBJ2-7,once,TRBD2,TRBV9,CASSVGTSGSRDEQYF,TGTGCCAGCAGCGTAGGGACTAGCGGGAGCAGGGACGAGCAGTACTTC
TRBJ2-7,.,TRBD2,TRBV5-1,CASSLVPSGDSSYEQYF,TGCGCCAGCAGCTTGGTCCCTAGCGGAGATTCTTCCTACGAGCAGTACTTC